This paragraph covers one T cell receptor beta chain sequence. Its antigen remains unidentified. Base qualities are not recorded, but no much larger clone differs from it by a single base. This entry is derived from a study of cytomegalovirus exposure and HLA in healthy donors (dated 2017 in TCRdb). Context from the whole study: According to an earlier analysis of a few hundred of the donors, 150 million to 200 million T cells yielded 117 million unique TCR beta sequences and roughly 280 Gb of sequence data. Among the roughly 370 genotyped donors, about 83% belonged to the genetic ancestry cluster associated with self-reported Caucasian donors. On average, around 240,000 unique TCR beta nucleotide sequences were sequenced per donor among 300 to 500 genotyped donors of the cohort, with roughly 19% of those sequences being non-productive. About 280 gigabases of sequencing data and around 80 million unique TCR sequences made up an early release that covered 500 to 700 HLA-typed donors. Donor age, sex, ethnicity and CMV serostatus were compiled together with the repertoire data. Class I and class II HLA loci were covered by the typing at four-digit resolution. Using immunosequencing, the study profiled T cell repertoires from 500 to 800 subjects and related those repertoires to cytomegalovirus serostatus. An earlier analysis of around 580 of the donors used high-throughput TCR beta sequencing to judge whether each TCR beta V gene segment behaved as functional or pseudogenic. In the later analysis, no new phenotypic data were used to find candidate immune exposures; instead, reliance was placed on TCR beta sequences and their occurrence across donors. To predict cytomegalovirus infection status, the study brought together high-throughput TCR immunosequencing, statistical association of individual TCRs with disease status, and machine learning. A later analysis re-examined previously published TCR beta repertoires from 610 or so donors and added high-resolution HLA genotyping to investigate patterns of TCR occurrence. Several DR-DQ haplotypes were treated as single units for association and clustering because of strong linkage in the cohort. In a later genetic analysis, genome-wide SNP genotypes for about three fifths of the roughly 670 donors were used, and that subset was treated as a discovery cohort. Besides the first cohort of roughly 700 subjects, a separate validation cohort made up of some 110 different subjects was used. The aim of the study was to test whether cataloging public T cell receptors could identify signatures of past pathogen exposure. Typing coverage varied by locus: roughly 629-630 donors for A, B, C, DRB1 and DQB1; approximately 560 for DQA1; more than 600 for DPA1; around 490 for DPB1. Every discovery cohort repertoire had been produced on one sequencing platform.

The cohort was made up of 500 to 850 healthy bone marrow donors. At the time of sampling, all cohort members were nominally healthy, though unrecorded immune exposures were likely present. The donor tested CMV seronegative, placing the donor among the 352 seronegative members of the cohort. A peripheral blood sample was collected from each donor, and TCR beta sequencing was performed on peripheral blood mononuclear cells. The Qiagen DNeasy Blood Extraction Kit was used to extract genomic DNA from the blood cell samples. The library was produced with the immunoSEQ multiplex PCR assay. For the multiplex PCR, a mixture combining 60 forward primers for TCR Vbeta segments and 13 reverse primers for TCR Jbeta segments was used. The CDR3 region of rearranged TCR beta genes was amplified from genomic DNA by a multiplex PCR assay. On the Illumina HiSeq System, the amplified TCR beta libraries were sequenced as 87-base-pair reads. The authors processed their data as follows. A later analysis tallied 70 million to 100 million unique TCR beta chains across the 666 repertoires, and approximately 12 million of those chains were shared by two or more donors. Raw reads were error-corrected and collapsed into unique sequences with a nearest-neighbor algorithm that merged closely related sequences to remove PCR and sequencing errors. V, D and J gene segments were assigned by aligning CDR3 sequences to IMGT reference sequences. Each retained sequence needed at least a six-nucleotide match to both a V gene segment and a J gene segment. A rearrangement counted as productive if the CDR3 had no stop codons and remained in frame with V and J, and every other rearrangement counted as non-productive. Following IMGT convention, CDR3 was defined as the stretch from the second conserved V-encoded cysteine to the conserved J-encoded phenylalanine. The earlier analysis of a few hundred of the donors excluded sequences that lacked an unambiguous match to a single V gene segment. In an earlier analysis of several hundred of the donors, V segments were called functional above 56.7% productive rearrangements and were called segregating when the between-donor standard deviation exceeded 5%. A statistical classification framework was built to diagnose cytomegalovirus status from the catalog of TCR beta chain sequences. In a later analysis, TCR nucleotide sequences were compared against IMGT/GENE-DB human TR gene sequences so that V and J genes could be assigned. The TCRdist pipeline was used in a later analysis to assign CDR3 sequences and most-parsimonious VDJ recombination scenarios. In a later analysis, each TCR beta chain was defined by its CDR3 amino acid sequence together with its V-gene family, and reads lacking a unique V-gene family were excluded. To address suspected cross-contamination and a sequencing artifact, a later analysis removed a few hundred highly shared, low-generation-probability nucleotide sequences. For each public chain, a later analysis derived a clonal expansion index from normalized ranks of inferred template counts within each repertoire. Generation probabilities in a later analysis came from a VDJ recombination model fitted to out-of-frame rearrangements, and those results were checked against IGoR. Hypergeometric tests were used in a later analysis to score TCR-TCR, TCR-HLA and TCR-CMV co-occurrence, with a repertoire-size bias correction applied to the TCR pairs. To estimate false discovery rates, a later analysis permuted the HLA or CMV assignments 20 times. A later analysis grouped co-occurring TCRs with DBSCAN, adding TCRdist sequence similarity when clustering within HLA-allele-positive subsets. Co-occurrence clustering excluded repertoires with fewer than 30,000 or more than 120,000 public chains, plus five with anomalous nucleotide sharing. TCRdb provides this immuneACCESS table in a form limited to in-frame rearrangements. Some clones are lacking; in checked studies, under half of them reflect an unresolved V gene, and why the rest are absent is not known. Clone size and the V and J calls come from that table; the DNA yielded D and trimming. This sample gives under 110,000 clones in total; approximately 72% of them show up just once. About 2.1% of the sample goes to the ten largest clones.

On the study overall, not on this receptor specifically: In a later analysis, HLA-associated TCR beta chains showed more clonal expansion and lower generation probabilities than non-associated chains that were equally common. A cluster of highly shared sequence variants was judged likely to be a technical artifact of the sequencing pipeline. Presence/absence analyses assumed roughly uniform sequencing depth across donors, an assumption that may not hold. A total of 164 TCR beta chains were listed by the study as associated with cytomegalovirus. In a later genetic analysis, fewer N-insertions in productive TCRs were reported among donors in an Asian-associated ancestry cluster than the roughly 670-donor mean. Strong co-occurrence of HLA alleles, especially DR and DQ, made assigning TCR associations to individual alleles difficult. A later analysis found that TCR association rates varied across HLA loci, with DRB1 alleles showing the most associated TCRs and HLA-C alleles the fewest. The earlier analysis of some 560 of the donors excluded approximately 17 rarely observed V segments, including chromosome 9 orphons, because counts were too low. In an earlier analysis of under 600 of the donors, most TCR beta V segments were observed in productive rearrangements about 87% or about 30% of the time, broadly matching IMGT annotations. Most TCR sequences were seen in very few donors, while some public TCRs were found in many individuals. Some IMGT-functional V segments, including TRBV6-2 and TRBV6-3, could not be told apart with the 87-base-pair reads, so those segments were excluded. Three of the identified cytomegalovirus-associated TCR beta chains were confirmed in vitro to be specific for cytomegalovirus antigens. Because HLA typing was unavailable for some donors at each locus, only the typed subset was used in association tests. According to a later analysis, most CMV-associated TCR beta chains appeared to be HLA-restricted, and the HLA associations seemed to be driven largely by CMV exposure. Correlated functional status among segregating V segments might be attributable to linkage disequilibrium, but an unknown experimental factor could not be ruled out. According to a later analysis, parvovirus B19, influenza, CMV and Epstein-Barr virus appeared linked to several top co-occurrence clusters. The only immune exposure information available for the cohort was CMV serostatus. The authors suggested that the approach could potentially be generalized to other disease states and immunological phenotypes. The cohort was sequenced for TCR beta chains only, and without alpha or paired-chain data the features that could be detected were limited. A later genetic analysis associated a missense DCLRE1C variant with V-gene and J-gene trimming of TCR beta chains, and an independent cohort replicated the association. The classifier was reported to diagnose cytomegalovirus status with high specificity and sensitivity in both the original cohort and the validation cohort. In a later analysis, some 17,000 TCR beta sequences were associated with specific HLA alleles at a false discovery rate of 0.05. A further reported finding was that TCR beta sequences accurately predicted the HLA-A and HLA-B alleles for most subjects in the first cohort.

The CDR1 and CDR2 encoded by the germline V gene are MNHEY and SVGAGI. The V end gives up 6 bases and the J end 5 bases, leaving 5 bases in the junction not matched to a gene. The cysteine opens and the phenylalanine closes a CDR3 of 15 amino acids. Only the CDR3 DNA stays, 45 bases, in frame from base 1. What was sequenced was PBMCs. The rearrangement combines TRBV6-5 with TRBJ2-1, with 12 bases matching TRBD2. The origin of this receptor is a woman aged 40-49 years in good health and CMV-seronegative. The sequenced DNA is TGTGCCAGCAGACTACTAGCGGGGGGACACAATGAGCAGTTCTTC. It translates as CASRLLAGGHNEQFF.